This T cell receptor beta chain was recorded in a study of post-analysis software for immune sequencing data. Study-level points and caveats: Five or six TRBV segments appeared more often in patients than in controls, and TRBV5-6, TRBV5-1 and TRBV20-1 were among these. Controls' normalized Chao1 diversity significantly exceeded that of multiple sclerosis patients.

Unique molecular identifiers tagged the TCR beta cDNA libraries. Using its own MiXCR run on the PCR reads, TCRdb lists one record per CDR3 protein. The sample holds roughly 800,000 distinct CDR3 sequences, around 45% seen once. Trimming shortened V by 5 bases and J by 6 bases, and 11 bases separated the two germline ends. The CDR3 covers 12 residues. The germline gives CDR1 GTSNPN, CDR2 SVGIG (reference sequence). Remarks on this clonotype: No antigen is known for it.

The source is a girl aged 5-17 years with multiple sclerosis. Sequenced sample: blood. J is TRBJ2-1 and V is TRBV30; unclear D gene. Written as DNA, the CDR3 is TGTGCCTGGGGCCGAATTTCCAATGAGCAGTTCTTC. Translation: CAWGRISNEQFF.